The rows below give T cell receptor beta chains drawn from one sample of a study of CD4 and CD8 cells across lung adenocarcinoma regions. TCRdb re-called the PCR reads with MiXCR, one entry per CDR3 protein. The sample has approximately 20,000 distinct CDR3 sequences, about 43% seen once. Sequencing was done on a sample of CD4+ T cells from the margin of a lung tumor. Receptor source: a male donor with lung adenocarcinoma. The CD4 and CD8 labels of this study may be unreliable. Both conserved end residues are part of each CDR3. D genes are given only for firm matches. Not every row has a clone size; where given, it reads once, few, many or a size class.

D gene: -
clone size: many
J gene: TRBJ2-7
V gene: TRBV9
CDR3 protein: CASSVEPTRAYEQYF
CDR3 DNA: TGTGCCAGCAGCGTAGAACCGACTAGGGCCTACGAGCAGTACTTC

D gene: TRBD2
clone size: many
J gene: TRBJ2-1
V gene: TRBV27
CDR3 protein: CASSLIQGLAGTTDEQFF
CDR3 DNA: TGTGCCAGCAGTTTAATTCAGGGACTAGCGGGAACAACTGATGAGCAGTTCTTC

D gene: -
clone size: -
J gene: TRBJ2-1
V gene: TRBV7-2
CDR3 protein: CASSLGRGRAHEQFF
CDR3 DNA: TGTGCCAGCAGCTTAGGGAGGGGGAGGGCTCATGAGCAGTTCTTC

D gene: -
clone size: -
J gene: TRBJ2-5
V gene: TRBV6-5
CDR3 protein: CASSSGSWETQYF
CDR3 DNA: TGTGCCAGCAGTTCCGGGTCCTGGGAGACCCAGTACTTC

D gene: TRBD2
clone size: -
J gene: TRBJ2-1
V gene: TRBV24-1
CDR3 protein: CATSEPREERETQFF
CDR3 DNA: TGTGCCACCAGTGAACCCCGGGAGGAGAGAGAGACCCAGTTCTTC

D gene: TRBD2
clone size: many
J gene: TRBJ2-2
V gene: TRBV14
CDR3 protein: CASSQPILAGGMDGELFF
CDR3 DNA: TGTGCCAGCAGCCAACCAATACTAGCGGGAGGGATGGACGGGGAGCTGTTTTTT

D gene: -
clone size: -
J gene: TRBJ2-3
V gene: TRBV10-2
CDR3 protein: CAGRRLGGKNTQYF
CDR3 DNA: TGCGCCGGCAGGCGGCTGGGAGGCAAAAACACGCAGTATTTC

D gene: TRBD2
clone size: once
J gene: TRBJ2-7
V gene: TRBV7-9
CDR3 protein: CASSLGGSGVSYEQYF
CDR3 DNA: TGTGCCAGCAGTCTAGGGGGTAGCGGGGTCTCCTACGAGCAGTACTTC

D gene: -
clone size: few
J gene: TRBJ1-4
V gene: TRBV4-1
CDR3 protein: CASSQESGTWEKLFF
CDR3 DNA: TGCGCCAGCAGCCAAGAGTCGGGGACATGGGAAAAACTGTTTTTT

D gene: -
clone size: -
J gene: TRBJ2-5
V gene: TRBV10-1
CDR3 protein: CASAGRGSRGPETQYF
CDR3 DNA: TGCGCCAGCGCGGGACGGGGTAGCCGGGGCCCAGAGACCCAGTACTTT

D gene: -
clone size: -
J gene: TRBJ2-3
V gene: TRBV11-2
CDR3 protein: CASSSMDTDTQYF
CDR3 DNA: TGTGCCAGCAGTTCTATGGACACAGATACGCAGTATTTT

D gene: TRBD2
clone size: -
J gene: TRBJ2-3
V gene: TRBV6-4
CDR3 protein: CASSDGSGSEETQYF
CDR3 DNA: TGTGCCAGCAGTGACGGGAGCGGGAGTGAAGAGACCCAGTATTTC

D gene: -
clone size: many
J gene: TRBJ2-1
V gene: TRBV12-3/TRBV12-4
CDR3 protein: CASSLQGRSYNEQFF
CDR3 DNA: TGTGCCAGCAGTTTACAGGGGCGGTCCTACAATGAGCAGTTCTTC

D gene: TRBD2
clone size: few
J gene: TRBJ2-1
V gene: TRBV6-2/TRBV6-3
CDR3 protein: CASSRPGTSGFSYNEQFF
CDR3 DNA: TGTGCCAGCAGTCGCCCCGGGACTAGCGGGTTTTCCTACAATGAGCAGTTCTTC

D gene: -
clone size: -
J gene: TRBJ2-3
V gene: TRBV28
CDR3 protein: CASSGYQSTDTQYF
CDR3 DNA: TGTGCCAGCAGTGGATACCAAAGCACAGATACGCAGTATTTT

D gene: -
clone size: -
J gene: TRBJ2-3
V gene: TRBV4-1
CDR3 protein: CASSQGWGGRITDTQYF
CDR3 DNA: TGCGCCAGCAGCCAGGGTTGGGGGGGCCGGATCACAGATACGCAGTATTTC

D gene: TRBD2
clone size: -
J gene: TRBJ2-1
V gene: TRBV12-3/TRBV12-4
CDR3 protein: CASSVAGDNEQFF
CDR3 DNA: TGTGCCAGCAGTGTAGCGGGGGACAATGAGCAGTTCTTC

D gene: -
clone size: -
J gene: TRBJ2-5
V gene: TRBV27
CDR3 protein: CASRQGGQETQYF
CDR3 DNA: TGTGCCAGCAGGCAGGGTGGCCAAGAGACCCAGTACTTC

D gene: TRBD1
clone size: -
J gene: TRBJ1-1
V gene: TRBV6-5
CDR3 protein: CASSYSTPGDSEHGTLFF
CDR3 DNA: TGTGCCAGCAGTTACTCGACCCCGGGGGACAGTGAACACGGAACACTATTCTTT

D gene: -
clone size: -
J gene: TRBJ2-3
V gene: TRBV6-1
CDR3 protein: CASNTAKDTQYF
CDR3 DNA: TGTGCCAGCAATACTGCCAAAGATACGCAGTATTTT

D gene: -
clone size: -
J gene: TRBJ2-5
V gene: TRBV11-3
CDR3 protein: CASSGWSPTEKIQETQYF
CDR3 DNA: TGTGCCAGCAGCGGATGGTCACCTACTGAGAAGATTCAAGAGACCCAGTACTTC

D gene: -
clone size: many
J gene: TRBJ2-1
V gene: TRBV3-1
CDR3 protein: CASSHLLSRQNNEQFF
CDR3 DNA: TGTGCCAGCAGCCATTTACTTTCCCGACAAAACAATGAGCAGTTCTTC

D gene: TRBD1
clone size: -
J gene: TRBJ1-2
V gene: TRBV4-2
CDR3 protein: CASSSRTGDYGYTF
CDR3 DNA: TGTGCCAGCAGCTCCCGGACAGGGGACTATGGCTACACCTTC

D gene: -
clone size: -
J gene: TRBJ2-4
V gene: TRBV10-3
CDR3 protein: CAVRGFGAKNTQYF
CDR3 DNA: TGTGCCGTCAGGGGTTTCGGTGCCAAAAATACTCAGTACTTT

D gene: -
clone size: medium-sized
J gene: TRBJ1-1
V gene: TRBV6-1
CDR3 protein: CASSLTYFNTEAFF
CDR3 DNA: TGTGCCAGCAGTCTCACCTATTTTAACACTGAAGCTTTCTTT

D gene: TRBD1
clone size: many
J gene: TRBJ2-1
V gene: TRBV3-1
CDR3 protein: CASSHGQAAEQFF
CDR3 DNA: TGTGCCAGCAGCCACGGACAGGCAGCTGAGCAGTTCTTC

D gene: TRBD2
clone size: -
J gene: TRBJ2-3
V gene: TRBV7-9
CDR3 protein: CASSIGGRDTQYF
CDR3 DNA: TGTGCCAGCAGCATCGGGGGGAGGGATACGCAGTATTTT

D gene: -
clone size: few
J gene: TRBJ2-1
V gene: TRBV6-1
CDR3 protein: CASSEAWSTGEQFF
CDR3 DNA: TGTGCCAGCAGTGAAGCGTGGAGCACGGGTGAGCAGTTCTTC

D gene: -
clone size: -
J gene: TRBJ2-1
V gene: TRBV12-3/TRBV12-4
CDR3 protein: CASSFGEERQFF
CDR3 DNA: TGTGCCAGCAGTTTCGGGGAAGAGAGGCAGTTCTTC

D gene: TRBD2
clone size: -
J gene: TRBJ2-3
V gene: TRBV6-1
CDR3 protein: CAVLREVTDTQYF
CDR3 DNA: TGTGCGGTGTTGCGGGAGGTAACAGATACGCAGTATTTT

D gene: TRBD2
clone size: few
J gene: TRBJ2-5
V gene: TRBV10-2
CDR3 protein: CASRRSAGDETQYF
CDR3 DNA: TGCGCCAGCAGGCGCTCGGCGGGGGATGAGACCCAGTACTTC

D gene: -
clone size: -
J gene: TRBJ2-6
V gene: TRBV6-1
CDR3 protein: CASSATGTGANELYF
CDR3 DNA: TGTGCCAGCAGCGCGACAGGGACTGGGGCCAACGAGCTGTACTTC

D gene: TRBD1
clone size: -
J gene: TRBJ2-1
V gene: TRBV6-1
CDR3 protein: CASSDPIKTGVVYNEQFF
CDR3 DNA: TGTGCCAGCAGTGACCCAATAAAGACAGGGGTCGTCTACAATGAGCAGTTCTTC

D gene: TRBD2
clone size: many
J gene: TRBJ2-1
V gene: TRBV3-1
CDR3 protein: CASSPRTRVWHNEQFF
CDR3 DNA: TGTGCCAGCAGCCCGCGGACTAGAGTCTGGCACAATGAGCAGTTCTTC

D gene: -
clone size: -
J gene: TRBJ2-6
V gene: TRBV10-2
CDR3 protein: CATTYPWAYVLTF
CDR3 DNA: TGCGCCACCACTTATCCTTGGGCCTACGTGCTGACCTTC

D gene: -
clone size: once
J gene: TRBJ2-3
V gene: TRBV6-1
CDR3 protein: CASSDHWRGGVSDTQYF
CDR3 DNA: TGTGCCAGCAGTGACCATTGGAGGGGGGGTGTTAGTGATACGCAGTATTTT

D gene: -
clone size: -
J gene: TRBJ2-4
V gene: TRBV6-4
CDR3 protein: CASSGGRGGTDTQYF
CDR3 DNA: TGTGCCAGCAGTGGGGGGAGGGGGGGCACAGATACGCAGTACTTC

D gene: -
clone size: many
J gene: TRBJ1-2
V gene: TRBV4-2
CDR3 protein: CASTPRAGWIYGYTF
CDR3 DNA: TGTGCCAGCACCCCGAGGGCAGGGTGGATCTATGGCTACACCTTC

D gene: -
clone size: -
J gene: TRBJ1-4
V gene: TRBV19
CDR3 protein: CASSPLGTFLFF
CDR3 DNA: TGTGCCAGTAGCCCTCTGGGGACGTTTTTGTTTTTT

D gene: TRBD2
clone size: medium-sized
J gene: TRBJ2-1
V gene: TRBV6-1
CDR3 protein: CASSRPSSGRAAEQFF
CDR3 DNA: TGTGCCAGCAGTCGTCCTTCTAGCGGGAGGGCCGCTGAGCAGTTCTTC

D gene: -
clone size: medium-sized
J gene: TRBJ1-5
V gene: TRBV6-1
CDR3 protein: CASSEMGGPGQPQHF
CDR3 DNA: TGTGCCAGCAGTGAAATGGGGGGGCCCGGGCAGCCCCAGCATTTT

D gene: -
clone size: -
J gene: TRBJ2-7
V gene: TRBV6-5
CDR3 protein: CASSYLMGEQYF
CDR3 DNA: TGTGCCAGCAGTTACCTGATGGGGGAGCAGTACTTC

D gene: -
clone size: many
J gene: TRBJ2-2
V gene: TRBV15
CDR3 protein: CATSVWDGELFF
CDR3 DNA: TGTGCCACCAGCGTCTGGGACGGGGAGCTGTTTTTT

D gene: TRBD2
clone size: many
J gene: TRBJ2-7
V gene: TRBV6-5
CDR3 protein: CATKEGGPNHEQYF
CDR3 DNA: TGTGCCACCAAGGAGGGAGGGCCTAACCACGAGCAGTACTTC

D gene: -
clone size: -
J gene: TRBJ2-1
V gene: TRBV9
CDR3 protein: CASSTWGYNEQFF
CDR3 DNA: TGTGCCAGCAGCACCTGGGGGTACAATGAGCAGTTCTTC

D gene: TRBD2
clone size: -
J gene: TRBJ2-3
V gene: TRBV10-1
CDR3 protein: CASSENSGGDQDTQYF
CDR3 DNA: TGCGCCAGCAGTGAGAATAGCGGGGGGGATCAAGATACGCAGTATTTT

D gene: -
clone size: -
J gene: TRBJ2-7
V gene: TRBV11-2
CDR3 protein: CASSLLGGAYEQYF
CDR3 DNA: TGTGCCAGCAGTTTACTAGGGGGGGCCTACGAGCAGTACTTC

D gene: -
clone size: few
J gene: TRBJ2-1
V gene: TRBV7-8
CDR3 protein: CASSPSGVIYNEQFF
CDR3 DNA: TGTGCCAGCAGCCCCTCCGGAGTTATCTACAATGAGCAGTTCTTC

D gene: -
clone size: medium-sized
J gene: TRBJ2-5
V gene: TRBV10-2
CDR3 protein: CASSEQGTEETQYF
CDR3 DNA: TGCGCCAGCAGTGAGCAAGGTACCGAAGAGACCCAGTACTTC

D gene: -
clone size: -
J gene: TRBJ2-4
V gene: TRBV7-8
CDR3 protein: CGSSSALIARDTQYF
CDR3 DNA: TGTGGCAGCAGCTCGGCCCTGATAGCCAGAGACACTCAGTACTTC

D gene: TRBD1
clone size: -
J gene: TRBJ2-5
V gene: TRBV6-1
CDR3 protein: CASRAGQGETQYF
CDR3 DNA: TGTGCCAGCAGAGCTGGACAGGGCGAGACCCAGTACTTC

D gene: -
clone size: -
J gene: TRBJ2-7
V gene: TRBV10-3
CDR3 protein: CAGIGDGDTETQYF
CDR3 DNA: TGTGCGGGGATTGGGGACGGCGACACAGAGACGCAGTACTTC

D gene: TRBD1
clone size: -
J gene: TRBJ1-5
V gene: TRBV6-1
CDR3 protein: CASSPPRQGNQPQHF
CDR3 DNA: TGTGCCAGCAGTCCACCTAGACAGGGGAATCAGCCCCAGCATTTT

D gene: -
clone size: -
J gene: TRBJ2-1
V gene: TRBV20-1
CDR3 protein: CSARSMSSYNEQFF
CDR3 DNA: TGCAGTGCTAGGTCGATGAGCTCCTACAATGAGCAGTTCTTC

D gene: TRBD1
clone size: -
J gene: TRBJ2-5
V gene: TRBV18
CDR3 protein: CASSPTTGRETQYF
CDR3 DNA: TGTGCCAGCTCACCTACGACAGGGAGAGAGACCCAGTACTTC

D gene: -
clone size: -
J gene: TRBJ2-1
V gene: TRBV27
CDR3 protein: CASLRSAGANEQFF
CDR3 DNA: TGTGCCAGCCTACGTTCGGCAGGAGCTAATGAGCAGTTCTTC

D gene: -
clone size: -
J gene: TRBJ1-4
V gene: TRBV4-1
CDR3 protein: CASSQDYNRGNEKLFF
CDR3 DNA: TGCGCCAGCAGCCAAGATTACAACAGAGGTAATGAAAAACTGTTTTTT